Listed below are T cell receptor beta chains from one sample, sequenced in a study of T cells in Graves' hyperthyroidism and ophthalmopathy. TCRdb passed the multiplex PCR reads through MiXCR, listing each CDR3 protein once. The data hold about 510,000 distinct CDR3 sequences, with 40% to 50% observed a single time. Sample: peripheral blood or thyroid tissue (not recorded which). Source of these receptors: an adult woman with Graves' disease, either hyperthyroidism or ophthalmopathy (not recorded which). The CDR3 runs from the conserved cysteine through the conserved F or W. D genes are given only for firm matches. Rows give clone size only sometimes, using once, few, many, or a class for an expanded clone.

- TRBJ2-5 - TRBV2 TGTGCCAGCAGGGAGCTGTCAGCGACCCAGTACTTC CASRELSATQYF
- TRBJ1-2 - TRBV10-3 TGTGCCATCAGTGAGTCCCGGGACGGAACGTATGGCTACACCTTC CAISESRDGTYGYTF
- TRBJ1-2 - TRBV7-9 TGTGCCAGCAGCCAAGGTCCAGCTAACTATGGCTACACCTTC CASSQGPANYGYTF
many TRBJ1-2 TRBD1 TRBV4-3 TGCGCCAGCAGCCAAGAGGGTATGGGACAGGCAATATTTGGCTACACCTTC CASSQEGMGQAIFGYTF
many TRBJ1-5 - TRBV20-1 TGCAGTGCTAGAGATCATCGCCCAGGGATCGCGAGCAATCAGCCCCAGCATTTT CSARDHRPGIASNQPQHF
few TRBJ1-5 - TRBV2 TGTGCCAGCAGTGAGGCCGGCCACAAGCCCCAGCATTTT CASSEAGHKPQHF
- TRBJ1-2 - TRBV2 TGTGCCAGCATTCCTTTGACTAACTATGGCTACACCTTC CASIPLTNYGYTF
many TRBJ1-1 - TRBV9 TGTGCCAGCAGCGTAAATGATCGGTACACTGAAGCTTTCTTT CASSVNDRYTEAFF
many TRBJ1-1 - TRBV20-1 TGCAGTGCTAGAGATCCGAACAGGGACACTGAAGCTTTCTTT CSARDPNRDTEAFF
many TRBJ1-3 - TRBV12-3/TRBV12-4 TGTGCCAGCACTAGGACGGGCGTCGGAAACACCATATATTTT CASTRTGVGNTIYF
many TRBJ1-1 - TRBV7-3 TGTGCCAGCAGCTTAGGACAGCCAGGCGGCATGAACACTGAAGCTTTCTTT CASSLGQPGGMNTEAFF
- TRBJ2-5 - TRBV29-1 TGCAGCGGAGCTCCCCAAGAGACCCAGTACTTC CSGAPQETQYF
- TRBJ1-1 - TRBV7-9 TGTGCCAGCGAGACAGAACTGAACACTGAAGCTTTCTTT CASETELNTEAFF
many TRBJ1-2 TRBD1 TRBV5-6 TGTGCCAGCAGCCGTGACAGGGATCGGTATGGCTACACCTTC CASSRDRDRYGYTF
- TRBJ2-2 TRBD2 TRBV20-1 TGCAGTGCTATGGCTAGCGGGATTGGCACCGGGGAGCTGTTTTTT CSAMASGIGTGELFF
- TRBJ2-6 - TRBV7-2 TGTGCCAGCATCCCAGGGGCCAACGTCCTGACTTTC CASIPGANVLTF
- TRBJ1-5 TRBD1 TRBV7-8 TGTGCCAGCAGCTTAGCCTACCACGGACAGGCCAATCAGCCCCAGCATTTT CASSLAYHGQANQPQHF
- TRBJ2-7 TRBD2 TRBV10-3 TGTGCCAGCAGCCAAGAGCGGGAGGTTATCTACGAGCAGTACTTC CASSQEREVIYEQYF
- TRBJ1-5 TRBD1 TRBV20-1 TGCAGGGCAGACCGACAGGGGAGGGAGACCCAGCATTTT CRADRQGRETQHF
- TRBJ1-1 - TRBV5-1 TGCGCCAGCAGCTTGGGGGGATTCTACACTGAAGCTTTCTTT CASSLGGFYTEAFF
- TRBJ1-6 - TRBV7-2 TGTGCCTGCCAAAGCGGGGGCTCGGATTCACCCCTCCACTTT CACQSGGSDSPLHF
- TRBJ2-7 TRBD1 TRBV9 TGTGCCAGCAGCCAAGGAGGCGGGACAGGACACTACGAGCAGTACTTC CASSQGGGTGHYEQYF
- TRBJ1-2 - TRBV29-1 TGCAGCGTTGAAGGGGGCGGGGGTGGCTACACCTTC CSVEGGGGGYTF
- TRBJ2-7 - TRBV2 TGTGCCAGCAGAGTACAGGGAGGGGGATACGAGCAGTACTTC CASRVQGGGYEQYF
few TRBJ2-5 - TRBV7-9 TGTGCCAGCAGCTCTGACGGGGGTCATGACCTAGAGACCCAGTACTTC CASSSDGGHDLETQYF
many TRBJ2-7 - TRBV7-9 TGTGCCAGCAGCCGGGGAGAAGGGGAGTGCTTC CASSRGEGECF
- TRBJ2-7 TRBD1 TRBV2 TGTGCCAGCAGTCAAGGGGACAGTCTCGACTACGAGCAGTACTTC CASSQGDSLDYEQYF
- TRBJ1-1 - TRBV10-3 TGTGCCATCAGTGAGGTGGAATCCACTGAAGCTTTCTTT CAISEVESTEAFF
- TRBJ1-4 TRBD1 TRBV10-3 TGTGCCATCAGTGAGACCCCCACAGGGGCGAGTAATGAAAAACTGTTTTTT CAISETPTGASNEKLFF
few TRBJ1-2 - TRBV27 TGTGCCAGCAGTTTCCCGGGAGGCTATGGCTACACCTTC CASSFPGGYGYTF
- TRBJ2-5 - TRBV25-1 TGTGCCAGCAGGGCGGACAGCTTGGTGGGGGCCCAGTACTTC CASRADSLVGAQYF
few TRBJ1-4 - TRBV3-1 TGTGCCAGCAGCTTAACGGAAGAAAAACTGTTTTTT CASSLTEEKLFF
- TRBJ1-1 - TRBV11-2 TGTGCCAGCAGCGCATTTCAGGGCTCGGACACTGAAGCTTTCTTT CASSAFQGSDTEAFF
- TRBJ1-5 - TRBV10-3 TGTGCCATCAGTGAAAGGGGCTACCAGCCCCAGCATTTT CAISERGYQPQHF
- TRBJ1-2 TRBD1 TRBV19 TGTGCCAGTAGTATGGGACAGGGGGCGTCCTATGGCTACACCTTC CASSMGQGASYGYTF
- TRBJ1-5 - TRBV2 TGTGCCAGCAGTGATCGAGGGCGTGGGGATCAGCCCCAGCATTTT CASSDRGRGDQPQHF
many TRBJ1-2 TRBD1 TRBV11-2 TGTGCCAGCACCCCTGGGACAGCCTATGGCTACACCTTC CASTPGTAYGYTF
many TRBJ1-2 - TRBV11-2 TGTGCCAGCAGCCGGGAAGACAGCTCTTGGGGTGGCTACACCTTC CASSREDSSWGGYTF
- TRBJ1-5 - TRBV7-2 TGTGCCAGCAGCGTCGGACCGTATAGCAATCAGCCCCAGCATTTT CASSVGPYSNQPQHF
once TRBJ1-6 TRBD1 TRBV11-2 TGTGCCAGCAGCTTAAAGGGACAGGGGGTCGATTCACCCCTCCACTTT CASSLKGQGVDSPLHF
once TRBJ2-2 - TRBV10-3 TGTGCCATCAGTGAGTTATGGACAGGGGAGCTGTTTTTT CAISELWTGELFF
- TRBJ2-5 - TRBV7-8 TGTGCCAGCAGATCCGGGACATCGGAGGGGACCCAGTACTTC CASRSGTSEGTQYF
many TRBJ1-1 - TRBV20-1 TGCAGTGCTAGTAACAGGGCGGACACTGAAGCTTTCTTT CSASNRADTEAFF
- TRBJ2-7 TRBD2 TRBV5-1 TGCGCCAGCAGCCTTAGCGGGAGAAGCCACGAGCAGCACTTC CASSLSGRSHEQHF
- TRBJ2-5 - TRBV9 TGTGCCAGCAGCGTAGACGGGGGTCTGGGGGAGACCCAGTACTTC CASSVDGGLGETQYF
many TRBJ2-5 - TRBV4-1 TGCGCCAGCAGCCGAACACTAGGAGAGACCCAGTACTTC CASSRTLGETQYF
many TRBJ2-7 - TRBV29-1 TGCAGCGCTGTACATTACACCGGGAGCGAGCAGTACTTC CSAVHYTGSEQYF
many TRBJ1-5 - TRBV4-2 TGTGCCAGCAGCCAAGAGGGGTGGGGTGGCAATCAGCCCCAGCATTTT CASSQEGWGGNQPQHF
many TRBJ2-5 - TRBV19 TGTGCCAGTAGTCCCCCAGGGGCCGGGAGCAGGGAGACCCAGTACTTC CASSPPGAGSRETQYF
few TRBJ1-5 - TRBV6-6 TGTGCCAGTTCGGGAGGCAGGAATCAGCCCCAGCATTTT CASSGGRNQPQHF
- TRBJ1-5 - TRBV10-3 TGTGCCATCAGGACCGGGACCGCCGAAGGATCGGCCCAGCATTTT CAIRTGTAEGSAQHF
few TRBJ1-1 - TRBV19 TGTGCCAGTAGTGACGAATTGCGTGGTAACACTGAAGCTTTCTTT CASSDELRGNTEAFF
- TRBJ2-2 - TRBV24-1 TGTGCCACCAGTGATTTCAAGGGGAACACCGGGGAGCTGTTTTTT CATSDFKGNTGELFF